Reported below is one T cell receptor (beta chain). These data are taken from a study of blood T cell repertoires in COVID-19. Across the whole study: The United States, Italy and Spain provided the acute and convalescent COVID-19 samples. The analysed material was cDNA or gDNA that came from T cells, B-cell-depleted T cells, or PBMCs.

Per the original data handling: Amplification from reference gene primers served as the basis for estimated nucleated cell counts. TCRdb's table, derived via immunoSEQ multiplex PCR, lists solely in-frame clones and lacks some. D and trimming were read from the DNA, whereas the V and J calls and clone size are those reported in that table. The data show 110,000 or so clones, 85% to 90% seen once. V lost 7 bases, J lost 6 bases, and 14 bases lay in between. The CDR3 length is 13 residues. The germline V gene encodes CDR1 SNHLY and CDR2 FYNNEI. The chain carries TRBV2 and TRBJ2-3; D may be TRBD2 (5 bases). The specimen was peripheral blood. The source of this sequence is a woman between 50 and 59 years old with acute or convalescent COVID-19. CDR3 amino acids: CASTSRDVDTQYF. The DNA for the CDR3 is TGTGCCAGCACTAGCCGCGACGTCGATACGCAGTATTTT.